This entry is about one TCR beta chain. Its cognate antigen is unknown. The assay was immunoSEQ multiplex PCR, and TCRdb's table has in-frame clones only and misses some. Of 12,000 or so clones listed, about 83% were seen once; the top ten hold approximately 20%. The data were obtained in a study of OX40 agonist ivuxolimab in advanced cancers. Across the study: Ivuxolimab was delivered to patients intravenously every 2 weeks at doses spanning 0.01 to 10 mg/kg. Broader study findings: At 0.1 to 3.0 mg/kg and by week 6, CD4+ and CD8+ T cells in the blood had expanded clonally.

The V and J ends lost 5 bases and 4 bases respectively, with 12 bases between them. Germline V CDR1 and CDR2: SGHAT, FQNNGV. CDR3 size: 14 residues. This TCR was sampled from an adult with an advanced solid tumor such as melanoma, head and neck, liver or kidney cancer. The V and J genes are TRBV11-2 and TRBJ2-1; D might be TRBD1 (5 bases). Sample: CD4+ or CD8+ T cells sorted from blood, taken in a trial of the OX40 agonist ivuxolimab. The CDR3 DNA sequence: TGTGCCAGCAGCGCAGGGCGTGGATACAATGAGCAGTTCTTC. It encodes CASSAGRGYNEQFF. Full variable domain (remainder filled in from reference TRBV11-2 and TRBJ2-1): EAGVAQSPRYKIIEKRQSVAFWCNPISGHATLYWYQQILGQGPKLLIQFQNNGVVDDSQLPKDRFSAERLKGVDSTLKIQPAKLEDSAVYLCASSAGRGYNEQFFGPGTRLTVL.